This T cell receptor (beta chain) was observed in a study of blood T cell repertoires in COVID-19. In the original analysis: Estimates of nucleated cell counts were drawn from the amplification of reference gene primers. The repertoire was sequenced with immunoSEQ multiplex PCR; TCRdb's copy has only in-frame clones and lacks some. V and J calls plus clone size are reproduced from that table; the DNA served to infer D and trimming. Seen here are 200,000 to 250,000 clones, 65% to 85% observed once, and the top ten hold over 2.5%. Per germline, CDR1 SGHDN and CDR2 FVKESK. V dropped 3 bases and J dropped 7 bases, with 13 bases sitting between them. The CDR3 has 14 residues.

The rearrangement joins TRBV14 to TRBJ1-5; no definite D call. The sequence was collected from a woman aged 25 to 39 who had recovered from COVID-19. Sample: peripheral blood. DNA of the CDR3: TGTGCCAGCAGCCAGGCGTCCGGAGTCCAGCCCCAGCATTTT. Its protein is CASSQASGVQPQHF.